This T cell receptor beta chain was sequenced for a study of T-cell reconstitution after alpha-beta-depleted transplantation in children. Study-wide findings and caveats: The origin of high day-60 TCRbeta diversity in some patients lay in surviving recipient T cells and thymic progenitors.

Library preparation (for TCRbeta) was performed with unique molecular identifiers. In TCRdb, the PCR reads were re-called with MiXCR into one record per CDR3 protein. The repertoire holds hundreds of thousands of distinct CDR3 sequences, with around 14% as singletons. In this sample, this clonotype turned up many times. Its antigen is not known. This material consisted of PBMCs, taken before TCRalphabeta/CD19-depleted stem cell transplant. The receptor was derived from a girl aged 2-10 years with congenital amegakaryocytic thrombocytopenia, due to receive a stem cell transplant.

The CDR3 coding sequence is TGCGCCAGCAGCTTACAGGGTTTCTACGAGCAGTACTTC. Its translation is CASSLQGFYEQYF. The V call is TRBV5-1, the J call TRBJ2-7; D might be TRBD1 (6 bases). Germline CDR1 reads SGHRS; CDR2 reads YFSETQ. The CDR3 length is 13 residues. V was cut by 2 bases and J by 3 bases, with 9 bases left in between.